This T cell receptor beta chain was sequenced for a study of blood T cell repertoires in COVID-19. Study information: In each case, the material was cDNA or gDNA derived from T cells, B-cell-depleted T cells, or PBMCs.

The Seattle site enrolled patients during active infection and followed them longitudinally. How the authors handled the data: By means of reference gene primer amplification, nucleated cell counts were estimated. Repertoires were generated with immunoSEQ multiplex PCR, while TCRdb's copy carries only in-frame clones and drops some. V and J calls and clone size are copied from that table; D and trimming were computed from the DNA. The sample has about 200,000 clones, approximately 78% seen once. The sample taken for sequencing was peripheral blood. This receptor was identified in a woman aged 80 or over with COVID-19, enrolled during active disease.

The CDR3 DNA is TGTGCCAGCAGTTTTAGTTCCCTTGGAGAGACCCAGTACTTC. It yields the protein CASSFSSLGETQYF. The rearrangement links TRBV27 to TRBJ2-5, with D uncertain. The CDR3 contains 14 residues. The germline V gene has CDR1 MNHEY and CDR2 SMNVEV (reference sequence). V lost 3 bases to trimming and J lost 4 bases, with 12 bases between them.